This T cell receptor (beta chain) was retrieved from a study of T cell responses to AZD1222 COVID-19 vaccine. The protocol was immunoSEQ multiplex PCR, while the TCRdb copy is restricted to in-frame clones and leaves out a portion. The top ten clones hold 1.6% of a sample with about 170,000 clones, just under 95% of them seen once. V was cut by 4 bases and J by 3 bases, with 9 bases left in between. This CDR3 has 14 residues. From germline, CDR1 is SGHTA and CDR2 FQGTGA. Study-level points and caveats: Vaccine-associated CD4 TCRs ranged over spike, dominating at 160-218 and 743-854. Following two doses of AZD1222, Spike-specific TCR breadth and depth rose. Nearly half of spike-specific TCRs reportedly go after variant regions that carry no mutations.

On this clone itself: Its antigen is currently unknown.

The receptor comes from an adult in good health. The gene calls are TRBV7-3 and TRBJ2-2; a possible D gene is TRBD1 (6 bases). Source: peripheral blood, taken on day 0 of AZD1222 vaccination. For the CDR3, the DNA is TGTGCCAGCAGCTCCCAGGGGTACACCGGGGAGCTGTTTTTT. Protein product: CASSSQGYTGELFF.